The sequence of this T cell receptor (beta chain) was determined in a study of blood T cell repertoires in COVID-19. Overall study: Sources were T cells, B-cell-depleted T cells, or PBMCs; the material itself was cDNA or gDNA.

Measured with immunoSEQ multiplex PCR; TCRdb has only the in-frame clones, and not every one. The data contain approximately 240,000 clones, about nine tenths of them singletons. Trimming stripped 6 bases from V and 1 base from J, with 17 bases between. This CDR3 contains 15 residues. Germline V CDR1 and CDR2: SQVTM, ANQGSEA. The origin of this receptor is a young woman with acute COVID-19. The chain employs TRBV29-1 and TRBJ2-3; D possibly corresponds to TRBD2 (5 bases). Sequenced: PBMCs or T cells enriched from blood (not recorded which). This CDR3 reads CSVQSGVGGTDTQYF. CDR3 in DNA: TGCAGCGTCCAGTCCGGGGTGGGCGGCACAGATACGCAGTATTTT.